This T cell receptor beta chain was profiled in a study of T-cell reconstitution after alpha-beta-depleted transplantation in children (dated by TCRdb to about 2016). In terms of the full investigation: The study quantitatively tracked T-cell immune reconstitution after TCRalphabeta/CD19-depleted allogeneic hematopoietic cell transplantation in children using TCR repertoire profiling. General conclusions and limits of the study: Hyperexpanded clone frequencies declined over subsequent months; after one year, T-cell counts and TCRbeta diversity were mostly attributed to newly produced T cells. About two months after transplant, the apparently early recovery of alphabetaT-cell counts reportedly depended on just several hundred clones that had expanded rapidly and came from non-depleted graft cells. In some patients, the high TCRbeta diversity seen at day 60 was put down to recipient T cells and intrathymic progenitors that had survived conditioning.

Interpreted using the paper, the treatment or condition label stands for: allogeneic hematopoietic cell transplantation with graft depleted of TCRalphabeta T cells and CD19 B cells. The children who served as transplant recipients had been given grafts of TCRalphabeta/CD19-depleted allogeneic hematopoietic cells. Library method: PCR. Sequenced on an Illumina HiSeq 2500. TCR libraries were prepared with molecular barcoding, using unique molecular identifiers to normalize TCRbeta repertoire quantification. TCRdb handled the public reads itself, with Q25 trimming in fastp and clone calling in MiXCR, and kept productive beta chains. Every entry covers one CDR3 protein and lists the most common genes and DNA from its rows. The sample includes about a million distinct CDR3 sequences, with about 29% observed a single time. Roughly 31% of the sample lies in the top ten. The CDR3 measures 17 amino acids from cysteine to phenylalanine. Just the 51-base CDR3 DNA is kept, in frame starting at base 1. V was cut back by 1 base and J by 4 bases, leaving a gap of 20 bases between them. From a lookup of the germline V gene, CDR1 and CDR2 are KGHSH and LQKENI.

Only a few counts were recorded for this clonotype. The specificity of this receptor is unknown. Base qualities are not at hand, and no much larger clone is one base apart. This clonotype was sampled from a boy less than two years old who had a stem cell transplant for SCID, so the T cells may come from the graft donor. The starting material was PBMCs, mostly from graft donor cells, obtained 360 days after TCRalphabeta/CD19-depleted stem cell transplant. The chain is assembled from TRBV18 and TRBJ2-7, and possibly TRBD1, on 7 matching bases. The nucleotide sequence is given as TGTGCCAGCTCACCACTCCGACAGGGACTCTCGATTTACGAGCAGTACTTC. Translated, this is CASSPLRQGLSIYEQYF.